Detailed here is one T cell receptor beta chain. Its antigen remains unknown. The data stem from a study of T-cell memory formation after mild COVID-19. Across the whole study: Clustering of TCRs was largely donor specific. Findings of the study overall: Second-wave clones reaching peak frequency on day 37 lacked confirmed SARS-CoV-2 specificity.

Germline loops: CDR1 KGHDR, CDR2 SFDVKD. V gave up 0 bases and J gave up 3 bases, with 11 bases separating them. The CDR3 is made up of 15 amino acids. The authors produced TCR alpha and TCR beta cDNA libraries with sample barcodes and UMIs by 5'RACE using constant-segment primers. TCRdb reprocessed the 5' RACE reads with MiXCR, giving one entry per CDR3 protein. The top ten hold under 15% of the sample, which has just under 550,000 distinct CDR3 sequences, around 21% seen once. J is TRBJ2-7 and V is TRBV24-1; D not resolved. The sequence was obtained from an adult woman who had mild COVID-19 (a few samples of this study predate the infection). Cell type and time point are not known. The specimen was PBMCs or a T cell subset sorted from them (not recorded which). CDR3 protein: CATSDLDTPGYEQYF. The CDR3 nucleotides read TGTGCCACCAGTGATTTGGATACCCCGGGCTACGAGCAGTACTTC.